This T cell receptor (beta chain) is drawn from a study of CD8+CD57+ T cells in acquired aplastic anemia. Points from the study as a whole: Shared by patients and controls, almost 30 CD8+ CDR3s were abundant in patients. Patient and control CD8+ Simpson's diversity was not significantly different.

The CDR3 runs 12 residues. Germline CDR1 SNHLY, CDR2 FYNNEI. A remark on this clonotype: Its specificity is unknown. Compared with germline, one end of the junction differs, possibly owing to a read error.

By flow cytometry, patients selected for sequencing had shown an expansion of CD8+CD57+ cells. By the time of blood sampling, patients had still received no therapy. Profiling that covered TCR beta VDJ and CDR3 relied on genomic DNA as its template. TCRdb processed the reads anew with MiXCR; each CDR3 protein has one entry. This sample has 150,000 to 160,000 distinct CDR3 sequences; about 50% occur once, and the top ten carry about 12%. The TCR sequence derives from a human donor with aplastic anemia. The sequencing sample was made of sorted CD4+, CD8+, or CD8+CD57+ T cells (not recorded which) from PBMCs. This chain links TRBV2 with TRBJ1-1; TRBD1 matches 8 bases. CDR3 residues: CATPDRVTEALF. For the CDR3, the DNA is TGTGCCACCCCGGACAGGGTGACTGAAGCTCTCTTT.